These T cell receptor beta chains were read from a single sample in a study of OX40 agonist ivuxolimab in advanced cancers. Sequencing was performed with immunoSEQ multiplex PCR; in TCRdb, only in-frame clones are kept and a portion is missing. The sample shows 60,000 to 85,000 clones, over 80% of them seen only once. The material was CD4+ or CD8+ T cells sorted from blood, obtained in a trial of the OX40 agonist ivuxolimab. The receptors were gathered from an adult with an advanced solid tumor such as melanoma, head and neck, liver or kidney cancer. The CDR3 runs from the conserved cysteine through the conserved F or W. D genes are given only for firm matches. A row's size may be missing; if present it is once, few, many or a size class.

CDR3: CAWRADRGATNEKLFF; DNA: TGTGCCTGGAGAGCGGACAGGGGTGCAACTAATGAAAAACTGTTTTTT; J: TRBJ1-4; D: TRBD1; size: -; V: TRBV30
CDR3: CASRTSGGAYNEQFF; DNA: TGTGCCAGCAGGACTAGCGGGGGGGCCTACAATGAGCAGTTCTTC; J: TRBJ2-1; D: TRBD2; size: -; V: TRBV27
CDR3: CASSLAWTSGDTDTQYF; DNA: TGCGCCAGCAGCTTGGCCTGGACTAGCGGAGACACAGATACGCAGTATTTT; J: TRBJ2-3; D: TRBD2; size: -; V: TRBV5-1
CDR3: CATDRDRGQPQHF; DNA: TGTGCCACCGACAGGGACCGGGGTCAGCCCCAGCATTTT; J: TRBJ1-5; D: TRBD1; size: -; V: TRBV19
CDR3: CASSFPSGSFYEQYF; DNA: TGTGCCAGCAGCTTCCCTAGCGGGAGTTTCTACGAGCAGTACTTC; J: TRBJ2-7; D: TRBD2; size: -; V: TRBV11-2
CDR3: CASTVQGDTDTQYF; DNA: TGTGCCAGCACCGTTCAGGGGGACACAGATACGCAGTATTTT; J: TRBJ2-3; D: TRBD1; size: medium-sized; V: TRBV7-6
CDR3: CASSFRTDTDTQYF; DNA: TGCGCCAGCAGCTTTAGGACCGATACAGATACGCAGTATTTT; J: TRBJ2-3; D: -; size: -; V: TRBV5-1
CDR3: CSVEDQGRLGTDTQYF; DNA: TGCAGCGTTGAAGACCAGGGGAGGTTGGGCACAGATACGCAGTATTTT; J: TRBJ2-3; D: -; size: -; V: TRBV29-1
CDR3: CASSWERGVLNTGELFF; DNA: TGTGCCAGCAGCTGGGAGCGGGGGGTCCTTAACACCGGGGAGCTGTTTTTT; J: TRBJ2-2; D: TRBD2; size: -; V: TRBV7-2
CDR3: CASSLALDSKQAFF; DNA: TGTGCCAGCAGCTTAGCGCTGGACAGCAAGCAAGCTTTCTTT; J: TRBJ1-1; D: -; size: -; V: TRBV11-2
CDR3: CASTLQTGTGLGYTF; DNA: TGTGCCAGCACCTTACAAACTGGGACAGGGCTTGGCTACACCTTC; J: TRBJ1-2; D: TRBD1; size: -; V: TRBV6-5
CDR3: CASSQEASGQGTQYF; DNA: TGCGCCAGCAGCCAAGAGGCTAGCGGGCAAGGGACCCAGTACTTC; J: TRBJ2-5; D: TRBD2; size: -; V: TRBV4-1
CDR3: CASRNYRDLTDTQYF; DNA: TGTGCCAGCAGGAACTACAGGGATCTCACAGATACGCAGTATTTT; J: TRBJ2-3; D: -; size: -; V: TRBV7-2
CDR3: CASTGAGESPLHF; DNA: TGTGCCAGCACAGGGGCAGGGGAATCACCCCTCCACTTT; J: TRBJ1-6; D: -; size: -; V: TRBV6-1
CDR3: CSARERETAFF; DNA: TGCAGTGCTAGAGAACGTGAAACAGCTTTCTTT; J: TRBJ1-1; D: -; size: -; V: TRBV20-1
CDR3: CASSMEGEWAGANVLTF; DNA: TGTGCCAGCAGTATGGAGGGGGAGTGGGCTGGGGCCAACGTCCTGACTTTC; J: TRBJ2-6; D: -; size: -; V: TRBV28
CDR3: CASSEVSSGTSGGNEQFF; DNA: TGTGCCAGCAGTGAAGTGTCAAGCGGGACTAGCGGGGGTAATGAGCAGTTCTTC; J: TRBJ2-1; D: TRBD2; size: -; V: TRBV6-1
CDR3: CASSRLISTGELFF; DNA: TGTGCCAGCAGCCGGTTGATCAGCACCGGGGAGCTGTTTTTT; J: TRBJ2-2; D: -; size: -; V: TRBV14
CDR3: CASTEETGSYEQYF; DNA: TGTGCCAGCACCGAAGAGACAGGCTCCTACGAGCAGTACTTC; J: TRBJ2-7; D: -; size: -; V: TRBV6-1
CDR3: CASSAGLAGPDTQYF; DNA: TGTGCCAGTAGTGCGGGACTAGCGGGACCAGATACGCAGTATTTT; J: TRBJ2-3; D: TRBD2; size: -; V: TRBV19
CDR3: CASSLSPLAGPYEQYF; DNA: TGTGCCAGCAGTTTATCTCCACTAGCGGGACCCTACGAGCAGTACTTC; J: TRBJ2-7; D: TRBD2; size: -; V: TRBV27
CDR3: CASSRRQAGNQPQHF; DNA: TGTGCCAGCAGTCGCCGACAGGCTGGCAATCAGCCCCAGCATTTT; J: TRBJ1-5; D: -; size: -; V: TRBV6-5
CDR3: CASSPKTLGGSTDTQYF; DNA: TGTGCCAGCAGCCCAAAGACGTTAGGAGGGAGCACAGATACGCAGTATTTT; J: TRBJ2-3; D: -; size: -; V: TRBV7-3
CDR3: CASSLWGGRGGEKLFF; DNA: TGTGCCAGCAGCTTGTGGGGGGGCAGAGGAGGTGAAAAACTGTTTTTT; J: TRBJ1-4; D: -; size: -; V: TRBV5-4
CDR3: CASSLGATAAGRGSTDTQYF; DNA: TGTGCCAGCAGCTTAGGGGCGACGGCAGCCGGCCGCGGTAGCACAGATACGCAGTATTTT; J: TRBJ2-3; D: -; size: -; V: TRBV7-7
CDR3: CASLPEGKVRYGYTF; DNA: TGTGCCAGTCTCCCCGAGGGTAAGGTACGCTATGGCTACACCTTC; J: TRBJ1-2; D: -; size: -; V: TRBV28
CDR3: CASSPRTPPYEQYF; DNA: TGTGCCAGCAGCCCCCGGACACCCCCCTACGAGCAGTACTTC; J: TRBJ2-7; D: -; size: few; V: TRBV11-2
CDR3: CASKSGGVPWNTEAFF; DNA: TGTGCCAGTAAGTCCGGGGGCGTACCTTGGAACACTGAAGCTTTCTTT; J: TRBJ1-1; D: -; size: -; V: TRBV7-2
CDR3: CASSTPDRGLYQPQHF; DNA: TGTGCCAGTAGTACCCCGGACAGGGGCTTGTATCAGCCCCAGCATTTT; J: TRBJ1-5; D: TRBD1; size: -; V: TRBV19
CDR3: CASSRKEGTEAFF; DNA: TGTGCCAGCAGCCGGAAGGAGGGCACTGAAGCTTTCTTT; J: TRBJ1-1; D: -; size: -; V: TRBV7-3
CDR3: CASSPGQAGQPQHF; DNA: TGCGCCAGCAGCCCCGGACAGGCGGGACAGCCCCAGCATTTT; J: TRBJ1-5; D: TRBD1; size: -; V: TRBV5-1
CDR3: CASSLQRFTGELFF; DNA: TGCGCCAGCAGCTTGCAGCGGTTCACCGGGGAGCTGTTTTTT; J: TRBJ2-2; D: -; size: few; V: TRBV5-1
CDR3: CASSPLGDFYGYTF; DNA: TGTGCCAGCTCACCCCTGGGGGACTTCTATGGCTACACCTTC; J: TRBJ1-2; D: -; size: once; V: TRBV18
CDR3: CASSRTGGTQYQETQYF; DNA: TGTGCCAGCAGCCGGACAGGGGGCACCCAGTACCAAGAGACCCAGTACTTC; J: TRBJ2-5; D: TRBD1; size: -; V: TRBV4-2
CDR3: CASSEGRGDTQYF; DNA: TGTGCCAGCAGTGAAGGAAGGGGGGATACGCAGTATTTT; J: TRBJ2-3; D: -; size: -; V: TRBV6-1
CDR3: CASSILQGADEKLFF; DNA: TGTGCCAGCAGTATCCTACAGGGGGCGGATGAAAAACTGTTTTTT; J: TRBJ1-4; D: TRBD1; size: -; V: TRBV28
CDR3: CASSEAGIYNEQFF; DNA: TGTGCCAGCAGTGAAGCAGGAATCTACAATGAGCAGTTCTTC; J: TRBJ2-1; D: -; size: -; V: TRBV6-1
CDR3: CASSSRALTGGEQFF; DNA: TGTGCCAGCAGCTCCCGGGCGCTCACTGGGGGGGAGCAGTTCTTC; J: TRBJ2-1; D: -; size: -; V: TRBV7-3
CDR3: CASGDPKNIQYF; DNA: TGTGCCAGCGGGGACCCCAAAAACATTCAGTACTTC; J: TRBJ2-4; D: -; size: -; V: TRBV2
CDR3: CASRGEGRGTDTQYF; DNA: TGTGCCAGCAGGGGGGAGGGAAGAGGCACAGATACGCAGTATTTT; J: TRBJ2-3; D: TRBD2; size: -; V: TRBV6-5
CDR3: CASSRRRGARNEQFF; DNA: TGTGCCAGCTCCCGGAGGAGGGGTGCTAGGAATGAGCAGTTCTTC; J: TRBJ2-1; D: -; size: few; V: TRBV28
CDR3: CSAAGTGGYEQYF; DNA: TGCAGCGCCGCCGGGACAGGGGGCTACGAGCAGTACTTC; J: TRBJ2-7; D: TRBD1; size: -; V: TRBV29-1